This T cell receptor (beta chain) was recorded in a study of esophageal squamous cell carcinoma under preoperative chemotherapy. On the study more broadly: Both tumor-infiltrating lymphocytes and peripheral blood T cells were profiled. Study outcomes and limitations: Paclitaxel-nedaplatin therapy caused immediate, substantial clonotype frequency changes.

TCRdb called the PCR reads again in MiXCR, with one record for every CDR3 protein. The data contain about 15,000 distinct CDR3 sequences, 60% of them seen just once; the ten biggest clones take up about half. Time point meaning: before preoperative PTX-NDP chemotherapy. V gave up 5 bases and J gave up 8 bases, with 16 bases separating them. CDR1 and CDR2 from the germline V gene are MNHNS and SASEGT. The CDR3 consists of 14 residues. As regards this clonotype: Its target is unknown.

The chain joins TRBV6-1 to TRBJ2-1; the D gene is possibly TRBD2 (5 bases). The TCR sequence derives from a human donor with esophageal squamous cell carcinoma. The donor label of this sample is uncertain. The biological material was taken from a patient given preoperative chemotherapy. The CDR3 loop reads CASSRRPGWDEQFF. CDR3 nucleotides: TGTGCCAGCAGTAGGAGACCGGGGTGGGATGAGCAGTTCTTC.